The 32 T cell receptor beta chains below were found in one sample sequenced in a study of T cell responses to AZD1222 COVID-19 vaccine. TCRdb's copy holds only in-frame clones and misses some; the assay was immunoSEQ multiplex PCR. Of 80,000 or so clones in the sample, roughly 82% were seen once. The source material was peripheral blood, sampled on day 0 of AZD1222 vaccination. These receptors were collected from an adult in good health.

This sequence joins TRBV5-1 and TRBJ2-1, with 13 bases fitting TRBD2. The V gene end was trimmed by 4 bases and the J gene end by 1 base; junction bases not matched to a gene: 11. CDR1 SGHRS and CDR2 YFSETQ come from the germline V gene. CDR3 length: 19 residues. The CDR3 here is CASSTLLAGGPESYNEQFF. The CDR3 DNA reads TGCGCCAGCAGCACACTACTAGCGGGAGGGCCTGAATCCTACAATGAGCAGTTCTTC.

V usage is TRBV6-5 and J usage is TRBJ1-3; the D gene is possibly TRBD1 (6 bases). Germline V gene data show CDR1 as MNHEY and CDR2 as SVGAGI. With 5 bases removed from V and 0 bases from J, the gap between germline ends came to 11 bases. The CDR3 covers 15 residues. CDR3 nucleotide sequence: TGTGCCAGCAGTCGGGGGGCGTTCTCTGGAAACACCATATATTTT. This codes for CASSRGAFSGNTIYF.

This chain links TRBV2 with TRBJ2-3; D is unclear. The V end was cut by 0 bases, the J end by 0 bases, with 7 bases between. Germline V gene sequence: CDR1 SNHLY, CDR2 FYNNEI. The CDR3 runs 15 residues. For the CDR3, the DNA is TGTGCCAGCAGTGAAGCAGGGCTGAGCACAGATACGCAGTATTTT. This encodes CASSEAGLSTDTQYF.

J is TRBJ2-1 and V is TRBV6-5, with TRBD1 identical over 9 bases. Germline V CDR1 and CDR2: MNHEY, SVGAGI. The CDR3 runs 15 residues. J gave up 9 bases and V 8 bases, and 14 bases lay outside the gene matches. The chain's CDR3 is CASWGFGQGSPEQFF. For the CDR3, the DNA is TGTGCCAGCTGGGGTTTCGGACAGGGGTCCCCTGAGCAGTTCTTC.

The chain couples TRBV6-5 to TRBJ2-7; D is unclear. Trimming removed 6 bases from V and 7 bases from J, with 16 bases in between. The CDR3 sequence is 13 residues long. Per germline, CDR1 MNHEY and CDR2 SVGAGI. The CDR3 DNA reads as TGTGCCAGCAGCCCGGGTTGGGTCCAGGAGCAGTACTTC. This codes for CASSPGWVQEQYF.

Only a few counts were recorded for this clone. The V and J genes are TRBV10-2 and TRBJ2-7; D might be TRBD1 (6 bases). Germline loops: CDR1 WSHSY, CDR2 SAAADI. The V end was cut by 2 bases, the J end by 4 bases, with 12 bases between. The length of the CDR3 is 14 residues. The CDR3 region has the DNA TGCGCCAGCAGTGAGGATAGGGGGTCATACGAGCAGTACTTC. Amino acids: CASSEDRGSYEQYF.

The sample holds one count of this clone. The chain couples TRBV4-3 to TRBJ2-3, with TRBD2 as a possible D gene (5 bases). This CDR3 region has 15 residues. The V end lost 5 bases, the J end lost 1 base, and 13 bases lay between the germline ends. Germline values: CDR1 LGHNA, CDR2 YSLEER. Written as DNA, the CDR3 is TGCGCCAGCAGCACTCAAACGCGGGGCACAGATACGCAGTATTTT. Translating gives CASSTQTRGTDTQYF.

V and J are TRBV11-1 and TRBJ1-1; D is possibly TRBD1 (5 bases). CDR1 is SGHAT, CDR2 FQDESV, per germline (reference sequence). Deletions cut 2 bases from V and 2 bases from J, with 12 bases between. This CDR3 region has 15 residues. The CDR3 DNA follows: TGTGCCAGCAGCTTAACCCGACAGAGAAACACTGAAGCTTTCTTT. This codes for CASSLTRQRNTEAFF.

V and J are TRBV7-2 and TRBJ1-2; the D gene is possibly TRBD1 (5 bases). The CDR3 extends over 13 amino acids. Germline CDR1 SGHTA, CDR2 FQGNSA. Trimming left V 5 bases short and J 3 bases short, with 10 bases between. The CDR3: CASSPQGDYGYTF. The DNA of the CDR3 is TGTGCCAGCAGCCCTCAGGGAGACTATGGCTACACCTTC.

The rearrangement uses TRBV21-1 and TRBJ1-6; the table's D call, TRBD1, has no DNA check behind it. TRBV21-1 is described as a pseudogene. The CDR3 is made up of 14 amino acids. The CDR3 sequence: CASRRDRGNSPLHF. DNA for the CDR3: TGTGCCAGCAGACGGGACAGGGGAAATTCACCCCTCCACTTT.

This CDR3 reads CASSKSPFGEPYGYTF. CDR3 bases: TGTGCCAGCAGCAAATCCCCGTTCGGGGAGCCTTATGGCTACACCTTC. The chain is built from TRBV21-1 and TRBJ1-2. TRBV21-1 has pseudogene status. The length of the CDR3 is 16 residues.

The rearrangement joins TRBV9 to TRBJ2-2, with D hard to call. Germline V lookup: CDR1 SGDLS, CDR2 YYNGEE. The V end was cut by 3 bases, the J end by 7 bases, with 16 bases between. CDR3 length equals 15 residues. CDR3 amino acids: CASSAQVGVDGELFF. Here the CDR3 DNA reads TGTGCCAGCAGCGCCCAGGTCGGAGTCGACGGGGAGCTGTTTTTT.

The CDR3 spells CASKRSRSSTNEKLFF. In DNA, the CDR3 is TGTGCCAGCAAAAGGTCGAGGTCGTCGACTAATGAAAAACTGTTTTTT. V and J are TRBV5-6 and TRBJ1-4; D is unresolved. The CDR3 runs to 16 residues. Germline CDR1 is SGHDT and CDR2 is YYEEEE. Trimming removed 6 bases at V and 2 bases at J, with 17 bases between.

The chain uses TRBV23-1 and TRBJ1-4; 10 positions match TRBD1. TRBV23-1 is recorded as an ORF, its role being uncertain. This CDR3 spans 18 amino acids. V gave up 2 bases and J gave up 2 bases; unmatched junction bases: 8. CDR3 sequence: CASSQTPLDRGTNEKLFF. CDR3 bases: TGCGCCAGCAGTCAAACCCCACTGGACAGGGGGACTAATGAAAAACTGTTTTTT.

The table lists this clone with a count of one. The chain carries TRBV3-1 (or the pseudogene TRBV3-2) and TRBJ2-5, with 13 bases that match TRBD2. The germline CDR1 and CDR2 sequences are LGHDT and YNNKEL (reference sequence). This CDR3 contains 19 residues. Trimming removed 4 bases from V and 0 bases from J; junction bases left unmatched: 11. CDR3 region: CASSLFVLAGGHDQETQYF. In nucleotides, the CDR3 is TGTGCCAGCAGCCTCTTCGTACTAGCGGGGGGGCATGACCAAGAGACCCAGTACTTC.

This chain links TRBV5-1 with TRBJ1-4; 7 nucleotides match TRBD1. This CDR3 region has 15 residues. Germline CDR1 SGHRS, CDR2 YFSETQ. The ends lost 0 bases at V and 10 bases at J; junction bases unmatched: 9. This chain's CDR3 is CASSLDTGTAVKLFF. As DNA, the CDR3 is TGCGCCAGCAGCTTGGATACAGGGACAGCAGTAAAACTGTTTTTT.

The V call is TRBV5-1, the J call TRBJ1-2; no clear D. This CDR3 region has 13 residues. Looked up from germline, CDR1 is SGHRS and CDR2 is YFSETQ. V lost 4 bases and J 7 bases, leaving 14 bases between the germline ends. In DNA form, the CDR3 reads TGCGCCAGCAGCCCGATTGAGTTGGGTGGCTACACCTTC. This translates into CASSPIELGGYTF. The entire variable domain, with the rest obtained from reference TRBV5-1 and TRBJ1-2, is as follows: KAGVTQTPRYLIKTRGQQVTLSCSPISGHRSVSWYQQTPGQGLQFLFEYFSETQRNKGNFPGRFSGRQFSNSRSEMNVSTLELGDSALYLCASSPIELGGYTFGSGTRLTVV.

This clone appeared a single time. V and J are TRBV7-2 and TRBJ2-5, with 13 nucleotides matching TRBD2. The junction had 5 bases not matched to a gene; V was cut back by 5 bases and J by 2 bases. There are 16 residues in the CDR3. The germline V gene encodes CDR1 SGHTA and CDR2 FQGNSA. CDR3 region: CASSLRTSGGQETQYF. CDR3 DNA: TGTGCCAGCAGCCTGCGGACTAGCGGGGGTCAAGAGACCCAGTACTTC. Variable domain in full (rest from reference TRBV7-2 and TRBJ2-5): GAGVSQSPSNKVTEKGKDVELRCDPISGHTALYWYRQSLGQGLEFLIYFQGNSAPDKSGLPSDRFSAERTGGSVSTLTIQRTQQEDSAVYLCASSLRTSGGQETQYFGPGTRLLVL.

The V gene is TRBV19, the J gene TRBJ2-2; D is possibly TRBD1 or TRBD2 (5 bases each). Germline-derived CDR1 and CDR2 are LNHDA and SQIVND (reference sequence). The CDR3 spans 17 residues. V dropped 0 bases and J dropped 5 bases, with 16 bases sitting between them. The CDR3 here is CASSIEHGAGTTGELFF. As DNA, the CDR3 is TGTGCCAGTAGTATAGAACATGGGGCCGGGACGACCGGGGAGCTGTTTTTT.

This clone has a handful of counts. The chain carries TRBV4-2 and TRBJ1-2; the match to TRBD1 covers 7 bases. Germline V lookup: CDR1 LGHNA, CDR2 YNFKEQ. The ends lost 4 bases at V and 7 bases at J; junction bases unmatched: 9. The CDR3 has 14 amino acids. CDR3 bases: TGTGCCAGCAGCCCAGAGGTACACAGGGGTGGCTACACCTTC. Its translation is CASSPEVHRGGYTF.

The chain combines TRBV6-5 with TRBJ2-1; 9 bases are a match to TRBD2. The CDR3 has 15 amino acids. Trimming at V came to 3 bases and at J to 8 bases, leaving 8 bases not matched to a gene. Germline loops: CDR1 MNHEY, CDR2 SVGAGI. In nucleotides, the CDR3 is TGTGCCAGCAGTTATAGCGGGAGAAGCGGCTATGAGCAGTTCTTC. The encoded protein is CASSYSGRSGYEQFF.

This clone has a single count. This rearrangement joins TRBV9 to TRBJ2-1, with 8 bases identical to TRBD2. V shed 0 bases and J 7 bases; nucleotides not matched to a gene: 6. The CDR3 loop spans 15 amino acids. Germline V CDR1 and CDR2: SGDLS, YYNGEE. The CDR3 DNA is TGTGCCAGCAGCGTAGAGGCAGCGGGAGTTAATGAGCAGTTCTTC. This translates into CASSVEAAGVNEQFF.

For the CDR3, the DNA is TGTGCCAGCAGCCCGAGACAGGGGGTGAACACTGAAGCTTTCTTT. This codes for CASSPRQGVNTEAFF. The rearrangement links TRBV7-2 to TRBJ1-1; 9 bases align to TRBD1. Germline CDR1 is SGHTA and CDR2 is FQGNSA. V dropped 5 bases and J dropped 0; count of bases not matched to a gene: 4. The CDR3 length is 15 residues.

The chain couples TRBV19 to TRBJ1-6, with D uncertain. Germline V gene lookup returns CDR1 LNHDA and CDR2 SQIVND (reference sequence). This CDR3 contains 15 residues. The V and J ends lost 4 bases and 7 bases respectively, with 14 bases between them. CDR3 region: CASSTSKESNSPLHF. The CDR3 DNA is TGTGCCAGTAGTACCTCAAAAGAATCGAATTCACCCCTCCACTTT. The whole variable domain, remainder taken from reference TRBV19 and TRBJ1-6, is DGGITQSPKYLFRKEGQNVTLSCEQNLNHDAMYWYRQDPGQGLRLIYYSQIVNDFQKGDIAEGYSVSREKKESFPLTVTSAQKNPTAFYLCASSTSKESNSPLHFGNGTRLTVT.

V gene TRBV9 combines with J gene TRBJ2-5, with D maybe TRBD2 (5 bases). This CDR3 has 17 residues. The germline CDR1 and CDR2 sequences are SGDLS and YYNGEE. Trimming removed 0 bases at V and 2 bases at J, with 17 bases between. DNA of the CDR3: TGTGCCAGCAGCGTAGAAGACTACCCGCTCCTTCAAGAGACCCAGTACTTC. As protein: CASSVEDYPLLQETQYF.

This clone was observed once. The chain recombines TRBV27 with TRBJ2-3; D unresolved. Germline-derived CDR1 and CDR2 are MNHEY and SMNVEV (reference sequence). The CDR3 covers 11 residues. V was shortened by 5 bases and J by 5 bases, with 5 bases between the two germline ends. CDR3 residues: CASSRGDTQYF. CDR3 sequence (DNA): TGTGCCAGCAGTCGAGGAGATACGCAGTATTTT.

V usage is TRBV7-2 and J usage is TRBJ1-2, with 7 bases fitting TRBD1. The V gene end was trimmed by 5 bases and the J gene end by 2 bases; junction bases not matched to a gene: 5. The CDR3 has 14 residues. Germline values: CDR1 SGHTA, CDR2 FQGNSA. CDR3 nucleotides: TGTGCCAGCAGCCGCCGGGACAGCAACTATGGCTACACCTTC. Translation gives CASSRRDSNYGYTF.

V gene TRBV4-1 combines with J gene TRBJ2-2, with D perhaps assigned TRBD1 or TRBD2 (7 bases each). The CDR3 length is 16 residues. V was shortened by 0 bases and J by 3 bases, with 11 bases between the two germline ends. Germline V gene sequence: CDR1 MGHRA, CDR2 YSYEKL. In DNA, the CDR3 is TGCGCCAGCAGCCAAGAGACAGGGAGGGACACCGGGGAGCTGTTTTTT. As protein: CASSQETGRDTGELFF.

This chain uses TRBV6-5 with TRBJ2-3; TRBD1 matches 9 bases. CDR1 and CDR2 (germline): MNHEY, SVGAGI. The CDR3 is made up of 15 amino acids. Trimming at V came to 2 bases and at J to 2 bases, leaving 2 bases not matched to a gene. CDR3 protein: CASSYGTGPTDTQYF. The CDR3 region has the DNA TGTGCCAGCAGTTACGGGACAGGGCCCACAGATACGCAGTATTTT.

This clone appeared a single time. V is TRBV14 and J is TRBJ2-1; D might be TRBD1 (6 bases). Trimming left V 0 bases short and J 12 bases short, with 12 bases between. In germline, CDR1 is SGHDN, CDR2 FVKESK. The CDR3 is 13 amino acids. DNA of the CDR3: TGTGCCAGCAGCCAAGACTTCAGGGGTTGGCAGTTCTTC. This encodes CASSQDFRGWQFF.

The chain uses TRBV3-1 (or the pseudogene TRBV3-2) and TRBJ1-1; D is undetermined. Germline V gene sequence: CDR1 LGHDT, CDR2 YNNKEL (reference sequence). The V gene lost 1 base and the J gene lost 5 bases, with 8 bases spanning the gap. The CDR3 sequence is 13 residues long. CDR3 DNA sequence: TGTGCCAGCAGCCAAGTCGTGGGGACTGAAGCTTTCTTT. It translates to CASSQVVGTEAFF.

The genes are TRBV4-3 and TRBJ2-2, with 7 bases fitting TRBD1. The CDR3 has 17 residues. CDR1 LGHNA and CDR2 YSLEER come from the germline V gene. Trimming cost V 3 bases and J 0 bases; bases outside gene matches: 7. CDR3 sequence: CASSHETQGANTGELFF. As DNA, the CDR3 is TGCGCCAGCAGCCACGAAACCCAGGGGGCGAACACCGGGGAGCTGTTTTTT.